The T cell receptor (beta chain) under discussion was sequenced for a study of cytomegalovirus exposure and HLA in healthy donors. As for the study in general: HLA-typed donors were the source of about 90 million unique TCRs held in an early data release. General study findings and limits: Several top significant clusters appeared, in a later analysis, to be linked to common viral pathogens. Productive status was seen about 90% or about 30% of the time for most TCR beta V segments in an earlier analysis.

Concerning this clone itself: The antigen is undetermined.

The ends lost 1 base at V and 3 bases at J; junction bases unmatched: 5. The CDR3 has 15 amino acids. Germline V lookup: CDR1 SGHRS, CDR2 YFSETQ. Amplification used 60 Vbeta primers and 13 Jbeta primers. Data came from immunoSEQ multiplex PCR; TCRdb stores just in-frame clones and leaves some out. The repertoire holds 140,000 to 150,000 clones, with 70% as singletons. This chain uses TRBV5-1 with TRBJ1-1; the match to TRBD1 covers 8 bases. Sample: PBMCs. This TCR was sampled from a woman aged 60-75 years in good health and CMV-seropositive. In nucleotides, the CDR3 is TGCGCCAGCAGCTTGTGGGGACAGGTGGACACTGAAGCTTTCTTT. Translated, it gives CASSLWGQVDTEAFF.